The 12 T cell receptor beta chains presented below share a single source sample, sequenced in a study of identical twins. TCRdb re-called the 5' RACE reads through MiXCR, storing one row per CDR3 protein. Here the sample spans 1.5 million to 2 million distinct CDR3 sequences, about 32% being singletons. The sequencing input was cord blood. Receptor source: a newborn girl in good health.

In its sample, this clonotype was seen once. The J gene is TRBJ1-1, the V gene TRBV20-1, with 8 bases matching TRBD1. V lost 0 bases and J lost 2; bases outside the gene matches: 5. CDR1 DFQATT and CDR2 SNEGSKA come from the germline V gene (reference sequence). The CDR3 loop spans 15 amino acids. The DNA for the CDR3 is TGCAGTGCTAGAGATAAGGGGACAGGTAACACTGAAGCTTTCTTT. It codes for CSARDKGTGNTEAFF.

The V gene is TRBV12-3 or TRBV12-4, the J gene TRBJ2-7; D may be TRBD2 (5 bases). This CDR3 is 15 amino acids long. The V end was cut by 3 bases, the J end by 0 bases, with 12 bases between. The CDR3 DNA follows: TGTGCCAGCAGTTTGGAGCGGCGAAGCTCCTACGAGCAGTACTTC. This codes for CASSLERRSSYEQYF.

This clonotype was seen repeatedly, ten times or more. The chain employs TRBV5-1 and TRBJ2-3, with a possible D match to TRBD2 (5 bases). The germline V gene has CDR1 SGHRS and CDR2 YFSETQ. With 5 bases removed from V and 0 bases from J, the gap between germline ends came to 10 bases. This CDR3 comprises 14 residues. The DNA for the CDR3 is TGCGCCAGCAGTCGAGAGGGAAGCACAGATACGCAGTATTTT. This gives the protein CASSREGSTDTQYF.

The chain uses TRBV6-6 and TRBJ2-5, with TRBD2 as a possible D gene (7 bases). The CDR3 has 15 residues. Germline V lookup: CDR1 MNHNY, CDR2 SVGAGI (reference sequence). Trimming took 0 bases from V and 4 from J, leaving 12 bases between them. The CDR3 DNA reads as TGTGCCAGCAGTTACTCGAGGGGGGGTTTAGAGACCCAGTACTTC. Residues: CASSYSRGGLETQYF.

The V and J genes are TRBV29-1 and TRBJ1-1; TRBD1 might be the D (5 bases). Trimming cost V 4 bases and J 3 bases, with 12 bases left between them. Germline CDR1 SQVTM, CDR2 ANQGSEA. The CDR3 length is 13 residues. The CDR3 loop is CSVVTGIDTEAFF. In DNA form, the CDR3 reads TGCAGCGTTGTTACAGGAATCGACACTGAAGCTTTCTTT.

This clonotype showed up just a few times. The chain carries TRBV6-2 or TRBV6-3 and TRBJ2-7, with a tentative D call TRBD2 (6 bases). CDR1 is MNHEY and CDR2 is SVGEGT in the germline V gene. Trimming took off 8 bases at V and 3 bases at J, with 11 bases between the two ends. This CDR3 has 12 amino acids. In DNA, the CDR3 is TGTGCCAGCGGGGGACTGTACTACGAGCAGTACTTC. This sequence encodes CASGGLYYEQYF.

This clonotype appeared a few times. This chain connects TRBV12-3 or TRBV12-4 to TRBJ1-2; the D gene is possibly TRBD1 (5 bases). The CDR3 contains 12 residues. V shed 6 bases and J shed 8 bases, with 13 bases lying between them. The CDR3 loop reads CASSQGARGYTF. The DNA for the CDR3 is TGTGCCAGCAGCCAGGGTGCCAGGGGCTACACCTTC.

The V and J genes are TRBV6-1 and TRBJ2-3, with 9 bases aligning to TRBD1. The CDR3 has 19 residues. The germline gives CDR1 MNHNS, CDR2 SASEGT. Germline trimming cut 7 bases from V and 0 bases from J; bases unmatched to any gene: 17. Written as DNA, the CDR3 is TGTGCCAGCACCCAAACCGGGACAGGGATGGGCCTAAGCACAGATACGCAGTATTTT. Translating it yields CASTQTGTGMGLSTDTQYF.

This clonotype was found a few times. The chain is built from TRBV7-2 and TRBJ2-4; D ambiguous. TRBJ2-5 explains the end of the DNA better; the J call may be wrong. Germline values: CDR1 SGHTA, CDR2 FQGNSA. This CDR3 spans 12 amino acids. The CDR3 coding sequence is TGTGCCAGCAGCTTTTATTTAGGGACCCAGTACTTC. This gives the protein CASSFYLGTQYF.

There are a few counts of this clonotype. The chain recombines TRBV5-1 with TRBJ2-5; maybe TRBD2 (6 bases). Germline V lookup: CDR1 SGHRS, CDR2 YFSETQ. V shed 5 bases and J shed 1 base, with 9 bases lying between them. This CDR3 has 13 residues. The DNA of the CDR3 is TGCGCCAGCAGGTCCGGGAGCCAAGAGACCCAGTACTTC. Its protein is CASRSGSQETQYF.

CDR3 amino acids: CASSPRQGEEQYF. The CDR3 DNA reads TGTGCCAGCAGCCCCCGACAGGGGGAAGAGCAGTACTTC. The V gene is TRBV12-3 or TRBV12-4, the J gene TRBJ2-7; 9 nucleotides match TRBD1. The CDR3 has 13 amino acids. The V gene end was trimmed by 6 bases and the J gene end by 7 bases; junction bases not matched to a gene: 7.

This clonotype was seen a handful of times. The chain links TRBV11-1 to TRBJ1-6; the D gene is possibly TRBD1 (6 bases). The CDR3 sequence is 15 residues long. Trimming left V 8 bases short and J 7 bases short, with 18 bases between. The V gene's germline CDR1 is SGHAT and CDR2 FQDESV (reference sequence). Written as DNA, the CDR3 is TGTGCCAGCCGCCAAAGGACAGATCGGAATTCACCCCTCCACTTT. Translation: CASRQRTDRNSPLHF. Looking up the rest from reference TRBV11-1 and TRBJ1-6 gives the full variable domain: EAEVAQSPRYKITEKSQAVAFWCDPISGHATLYWYRQILGQGPELLVQFQDESVVDDSQLPKDRFSAERLKGVDSTLKIQPAELGDSAMYLCASRQRTDRNSPLHFGNGTRLTVT.